This paragraph reports one T cell receptor (beta chain). This sample is drawn from a study of blood T cell repertoires in COVID-19. Study summary: The United States, Italy and Spain supplied acute and convalescent COVID-19 samples. T cells, B-cell-depleted T cells, or PBMCs supplied cDNA or gDNA.

Looked up from germline, CDR1 is MDHEN and CDR2 is SYDVKM. Trimming cost V 6 bases and J 1 base; bases outside gene matches: 5. This CDR3 contains 14 residues. Source study methods: It was from reference gene primer amplification that nucleated cell counts were estimated. Profiled with immunoSEQ multiplex PCR; TCRdb holds only in-frame clones, not every one. That table gives V, J and clone size, and the DNA gave D and trimming. Among about 220,000 clones, 84% were seen once, and the ten largest hold about 2.3%. The chain recombines TRBV28 with TRBJ2-7, with 8 positions matching TRBD2. The TCR originated in a man aged 35 to 55 who had recovered from COVID-19. The sequenced sample was peripheral blood. CDR3 nucleotides: TGTGCCAGCAGGGGAGCGGGGGTTTCCTACGAGCAGTACTTC. It is translated as CASRGAGVSYEQYF.